One sample yielded the 16 T cell receptor beta chains listed below, sequenced in a study of cytomegalovirus exposure and HLA in healthy donors. PCR was performed using 60 Vbeta and 13 Jbeta primers. TCRdb's table, derived via immunoSEQ multiplex PCR, lists solely in-frame clones and lacks some. The sample includes 100,000 or so clones, roughly 80% of them seen just once. Specimen: PBMCs. All receptors come from a man aged 25 to 40 in good health and CMV-seropositive.

This clone has just one count. The J gene is TRBJ2-7, the V gene TRBV7-2; TRBD1 aligns across 12 bases. Trimming cost V 4 bases and J 7 bases; bases outside gene matches: 8. The CDR3 length is 15 residues. CDR1 and CDR2 from the germline V gene are SGHTA and FQGNSA. The DNA for the CDR3 is TGTGCCAGCAGCTCCCCGGGACAGGGGGCGCCTGAGCAGTACTTC. Its protein product is CASSSPGQGAPEQYF.

The CDR3 is CASSQTAGRSYNEQFF. The CDR3 bases are TGTGCCAGCAGCCAGACAGCGGGGAGATCCTACAATGAGCAGTTCTTC. The chain recombines TRBV4-2 with TRBJ2-1; 7 nucleotides agree with TRBD2. V lost 3 bases to trimming and J lost 1 base; unmatched junction nucleotides: 6. Looked up from germline, CDR1 is LGHNA and CDR2 is YNFKEQ. CDR3 size: 16 residues.

V and J are TRBV19 and TRBJ1-2, with 11 bases lining up with TRBD1. Germline V gene lookup returns CDR1 LNHDA and CDR2 SQIVND (reference sequence). The CDR3 loop spans 15 amino acids. V dropped 5 bases and J dropped 0; count of bases not matched to a gene: 2. CDR3 amino acids: CASSPGQGANYGYTF. The CDR3 coding sequence is TGTGCCAGTAGTCCGGGACAGGGGGCTAACTATGGCTACACCTTC.

This clone turned up a few times. The V and J genes are TRBV11-2 and TRBJ1-2; weak D call: TRBD1 (6 bases). The CDR3 extends over 13 amino acids. V lost 5 bases to trimming and J lost 6 bases, with 13 bases between them. Germline lookup yields CDR1 SGHAT and CDR2 FQNNGV. The CDR3 loop is CASSLTNRDGYTF. The CDR3 DNA reads as TGTGCCAGCAGCCTAACTAACAGGGATGGCTACACCTTC.

The rearrangement links TRBV30 to TRBJ2-3, with D possibly being TRBD1 (5 bases). V lost 7 bases to trimming and J lost 2 bases, with 16 bases between them. The CDR3 is 14 residues long. CDR1 and CDR2 (germline): GTSNPN, SVGIG (reference sequence). CDR3 region: CALGQGSLTDTQYF. The CDR3 region has the DNA TGTGCCTTGGGGCAGGGTAGTCTCACAGATACGCAGTATTTT.

The chain uses TRBV12-5 and TRBJ1-3, with D possibly TRBD1 on 6 matching bases. Germline V gives CDR1 LGHNT, CDR2 FRNRAP. Deletions cut 5 bases from V and 0 bases from J, with 11 bases between. The length of the CDR3 is 15 residues. The CDR3 nucleotides read TGTGCTAGTGGTACAGGACAGCACTCTGGAAACACCATATATTTT. Its translation: CASGTGQHSGNTIYF.

This chain uses TRBV4-2 with TRBJ1-1; 7 nucleotides line up with TRBD1. The CDR3 spans 15 residues. J was trimmed by 4 bases and V by 0 bases; bases with no gene match: 5. CDR1 and CDR2 (germline): LGHNA, YNFKEQ. CDR3 region: CASSQEVGQSTEAFF. DNA of the CDR3: TGTGCCAGCAGCCAAGAGGTGGGACAGAGCACTGAAGCTTTCTTT.

V gene TRBV5-1 combines with J gene TRBJ1-5; possible D gene TRBD1, 5 bases. V lost 0 bases and J lost 0, with 7 bases in between. Germline V CDR1 and CDR2: SGHRS, YFSETQ. CDR3 length: 15 amino acids. The CDR3 DNA is TGCGCCAGCAGCTTGGGGACAACTAGCAATCAGCCCCAGCATTTT. Its protein product is CASSLGTTSNQPQHF.

The V gene is TRBV5-5, the J gene TRBJ1-2; 10 positions match TRBD1. CDR1 SGHKS and CDR2 YYEKEE come from the germline V gene (reference sequence). J was trimmed by 3 bases and V by 1 base; bases with no gene match: 6. CDR3 length equals 16 residues. The CDR3 bases are TGTGCCAGCAGCTTGCTTCGGACAGGGGGTTACTATGGCTACACCTTC. Translating gives CASSLLRTGGYYGYTF.

This chain links TRBV4-1 with TRBJ2-3; TRBD2 is a possible D gene (6 bases). CDR3 length: 16 amino acids. Germline V CDR1 and CDR2: MGHRA, YSYEKL. V gave up 0 bases and J gave up 11 bases, with 21 bases separating them. The CDR3 DNA is TGCGCCAGCAGCCAAGAGAGTCGGCGGGGCCTCATAGGGCAGTATTTT. This encodes CASSQESRRGLIGQYF.

About this clone: The DNA is omitted, as the CDR3 cannot be located on it reliably, and the CDR3 follows TCRdb's listing. This chain uses TRBV10-3 with TRBJ2-3; the table's D call of TRBD2 was not tested on the DNA. CDR1 and CDR2 (germline): ENHRY, SYGVKD. The CDR3 extends over 15 residues, inclusive of both ends. CDR3 protein: CAISTSGGDTDTQYF.

The chain couples TRBV5-8 to TRBJ2-5; 12 bases fit TRBD1. Trimming removed 4 bases from V and 4 bases from J; junction bases left unmatched: 8. Per germline, CDR1 SGHTS and CDR2 YDEGEE. This CDR3 has 16 amino acids. The CDR3, as DNA: TGTGCCAGCAGCGGGACCGGGACAGGGGGCTTAGAGACCCAGTACTTC. Amino acids: CASSGTGTGGLETQYF. Complete variable domain (other parts from reference TRBV5-8 and TRBJ2-5): EAGVTQSPTHLIKTRGQQATLRCSPISGHTSVYWYQQALGLGLQFLLWYDEGEERNRGNFPPRFSGRQFPNYSSELNVNALELEDSALYLCASSGTGTGGLETQYFGPGTRLLVL.

This clone came up once. The V and J genes are TRBV4-1 and TRBJ2-5, with 10 bases aligning to TRBD1. Germline CDR1 is MGHRA and CDR2 is YSYEKL. The CDR3 consists of 18 residues. J was trimmed by 1 base and V by 2 bases; bases with no gene match: 10. The CDR3 DNA reads as TGCGCCAGCAGCCAAAAAGGGCATGGGACAGGGGTCCAAGAGACCCAGTACTTC. Residues: CASSQKGHGTGVQETQYF.

The rearrangement links TRBV5-6 to TRBJ1-2, with D tentatively TRBD1 (6 bases). Trimming took 1 base from V and 1 from J, leaving 17 bases between them. The CDR3 runs 17 residues. Germline CDR1 is SGHDT and CDR2 is YYEEEE. The DNA of the CDR3 is TGTGCCAGCAGCTTGTGGGCCGGGACACGAATTAACTATGGCTACACCTTC. Protein product: CASSLWAGTRINYGYTF.

The V gene is TRBV19, the J gene TRBJ2-1; 8 bases are a match to TRBD2. The CDR3 has 17 amino acids. Trimming took 0 bases from V and 1 from J; bases not matched to a gene: 5. CDR1 and CDR2 from the germline V gene are LNHDA and SQIVND (reference sequence). In DNA, the CDR3 is TGTGCCAGTAGTATAGATCGAGCGGGGGCTTCCTACAATGAGCAGTTCTTC. Amino acid sequence: CASSIDRAGASYNEQFF.

This clone appeared a single time. V is TRBV7-2 and J is TRBJ2-5; TRBD2 is a possible D gene (7 bases). Germline CDR1 and CDR2: SGHTA and FQGNSA. V was pared by 6 bases and J by 0 bases, with 14 bases between. There are 15 residues in the CDR3. Here the CDR3 DNA reads TGTGCCAGCAGTGCGGGGGCGGCGTACCAAGAGACCCAGTACTTC. This gives the protein CASSAGAAYQETQYF.